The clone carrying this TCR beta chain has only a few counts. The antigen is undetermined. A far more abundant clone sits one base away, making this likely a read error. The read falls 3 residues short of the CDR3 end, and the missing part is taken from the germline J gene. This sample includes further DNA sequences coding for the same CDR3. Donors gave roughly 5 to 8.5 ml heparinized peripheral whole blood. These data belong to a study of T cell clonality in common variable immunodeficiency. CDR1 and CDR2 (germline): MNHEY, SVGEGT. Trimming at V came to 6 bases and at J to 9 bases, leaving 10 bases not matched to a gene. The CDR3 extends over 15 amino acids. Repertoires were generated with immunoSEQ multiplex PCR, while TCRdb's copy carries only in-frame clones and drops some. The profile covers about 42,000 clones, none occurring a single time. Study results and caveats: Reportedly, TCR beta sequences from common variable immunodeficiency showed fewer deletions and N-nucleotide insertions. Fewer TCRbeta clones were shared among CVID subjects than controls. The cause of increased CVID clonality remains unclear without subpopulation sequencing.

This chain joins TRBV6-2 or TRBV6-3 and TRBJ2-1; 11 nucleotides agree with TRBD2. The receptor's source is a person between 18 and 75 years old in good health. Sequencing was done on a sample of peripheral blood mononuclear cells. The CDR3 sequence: CASRPLAGVAPEQFF. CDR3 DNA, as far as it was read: TGTGCCAGCAGACCACTAGCGGGAGTCGCACCTGAG.